The rows below give T cell receptor beta chains drawn from one sample of a study of T cell responses to AZD1222 COVID-19 vaccine. TCRdb's copy holds only in-frame clones and misses some; the assay was immunoSEQ multiplex PCR. The top ten clones hold roughly 21% of a sample with some 86,000 clones, around 73% of them seen once. Sample: peripheral blood, taken on day 0 of AZD1222 vaccination. These receptors came from an adult in good health. CDR3s include the opening cysteine and the closing phenylalanine or tryptophan. A D gene is named only where the DNA matches it firmly. Where a row states a size, it is once, few, many or the class of an expanded clone; other rows omit it.

V	D	size	J	DNA	CDR3
TRBV9	TRBD2	-	TRBJ2-1	TGTGCCAGCAGCGCCTGGGCTAGCGGGAGCAATGAGCAGTTCTTC	CASSAWASGSNEQFF
TRBV19	-	-	TRBJ2-7	TGTGCCAGTAGTGCCCGGATTGGGACGTTGGGCAGGGTAGGGAGAGCCTACGAGCAGTACTTC	CASSARIGTLGRVGRAYEQYF
TRBV30	-	-	TRBJ2-2	TGTGCCTGGAGTTATACAGGGAACACCGGGGAGCTGTTTTTT	CAWSYTGNTGELFF
TRBV27	-	-	TRBJ2-1	TGTGCCAGCAGGAGGGATTTCTCCTACAATGAGCAGTTCTTC	CASRRDFSYNEQFF
TRBV5-1	-	-	TRBJ2-3	TGCGCCAGCAGCACAACAGGGTCAGATACGCAGTATTTT	CASSTTGSDTQYF
TRBV3-1/TRBV3-2	-	few	TRBJ1-1	TGTGCCAGCAGCCAAGATGGGGGAGTGCACACTGAAGCTTTCTTT	CASSQDGGVHTEAFF
TRBV5-8	-	-	TRBJ2-5	TGTGCCAGCAGTCGGGAGGAGACCCAGTACTTC	CASSREETQYF
TRBV10-3	TRBD2	-	TRBJ2-3	TGTGCCATCAGAGTAGCGGGAGAAATCACAGATACGCAGTATTTT	CAIRVAGEITDTQYF
TRBV5-1	-	few	TRBJ2-7	TGCGCCAGCAGCACGGGGGGCTATACCTACGAGCAGTACTTC	CASSTGGYTYEQYF
TRBV30	TRBD2	-	TRBJ2-5	TGTGCCTGGAGTCCGGGACTAGCAGCTGAGACCCAGTACTTC	CAWSPGLAAETQYF
TRBV2	-	-	TRBJ2-5	TGTGCCAGCAATACGGGGGACCAAGAGACCCAGTACTTC	CASNTGDQETQYF
TRBV6-5	TRBD2	-	TRBJ2-7	TGTGCCAGCAGTTACTTTAGCGGGAGCTCCTACGAGCAGTACTTC	CASSYFSGSSYEQYF
TRBV5-1	TRBD1	-	TRBJ2-1	TGCGCCAGCAGCCCACAGGGGGCTGGCGGTTACAATGAGCAGTTCTTC	CASSPQGAGGYNEQFF
TRBV7-2	-	-	TRBJ2-1	TGTGCCAGCAGTCCCCCGCGCTCCTACAATGAGCAGTTCTTC	CASSPPRSYNEQFF
TRBV5-1	-	-	TRBJ2-1	TGCGCCAGCAGCTTGGCCCCTACGGGAGCGGGCTACAATGAGCAGTTCTTC	CASSLAPTGAGYNEQFF
TRBV4-2	-	-	TRBJ2-5	TGTGCCAGCAGCCCGGGCAGGGCGCAAGAGACCCAGTACTTC	CASSPGRAQETQYF
TRBV6-5	TRBD2	-	TRBJ2-1	TGTGCCAGCACCAAGGGACTAGCGGGGAATGAGCAGTTCTTC	CASTKGLAGNEQFF
TRBV25-1	-	-	TRBJ2-1	TGTGCCAGCAGTGAAAGGCAAGGAGTGAGAAATGAGCAGTTCTTC	CASSERQGVRNEQFF
TRBV3-1/TRBV3-2	-	-	TRBJ1-2	TGTGCCAGCAGCCAAGATAGGCTGGGCTACACCTTC	CASSQDRLGYTF
TRBV15	-	-	TRBJ2-2	TGTGCCACCAGCAGAGGTCAGCTAGGGTCGGGCACCGGGGAGCTGTTTTTT	CATSRGQLGSGTGELFF
TRBV30	-	few	TRBJ1-4	TGTGCCTGCCAACGGACAGCCCTTAATGAAAAACTGTTTTTT	CACQRTALNEKLFF
TRBV5-1	TRBD1	-	TRBJ2-7	TGCGCCAGCAGCGGGTTCGGGACAGGCTCCTACGAGCAGTACTTC	CASSGFGTGSYEQYF
TRBV4-1	-	-	TRBJ2-5	TGCGCCAGCAGCCAAGGTCGATTGGAGACCCAGTACTTC	CASSQGRLETQYF
TRBV23-1	-	-	TRBJ2-7	TGCGCCAGCAGGCCCCCAAATCTTAGGAAACGGAGTCCCGTGAACACCTACGAGCAGTACTTC	CASRPPNLRKRSPVNTYEQYF
TRBV6-4	-	-	TRBJ1-5	TGTGCCAGCAGTGACTCAAGGGATTATAGCAATCAGCCCCAGCATTTT	CASSDSRDYSNQPQHF
TRBV13	TRBD1	-	TRBJ2-4	TGTGCCAGCAGCTTAAGGACAGGGAAAAACATTCAGTACTTC	CASSLRTGKNIQYF
TRBV3-1/TRBV3-2	TRBD2	-	TRBJ2-3	TGTGCCAGCAGCCAAAATTTAGCGGGAGGGGGGGATACGCAGTATTTT	CASSQNLAGGGDTQYF
TRBV3-1/TRBV3-2	-	-	TRBJ2-3	TGTGCCAGCAGCCAAAACCTGGGTCCAGATACGCAGTATTTT	CASSQNLGPDTQYF
TRBV19	-	-	TRBJ2-2	TGTGCCAGCTACACTAGGGCGAGGGGCGGGGAGCTGTTTTTT	CASYTRARGGELFF
TRBV3-1/TRBV3-2	-	-	TRBJ1-3	TGTGCCAGCAAAGTGGGATATTCTGGAAACACCATATATTTT	CASKVGYSGNTIYF
TRBV28	-	-	TRBJ1-3	TGTGCCAGCAGTTTAGTATCCGGAAACACCATATATTTT	CASSLVSGNTIYF
TRBV28	-	once	TRBJ1-5	TGTGCCAGCAGCGCGGGGGGTCAGCCCCAGCATTTT	CASSAGGQPQHF
TRBV27	-	-	TRBJ1-3	TGTGCCAGCAGTTTAAACCAAGGAAACACCATATATTTT	CASSLNQGNTIYF
TRBV2	TRBD2	-	TRBJ2-5	TGTGCCAGCAGCGGGGGGACCACTTTACGGGGCCAAGAGACCCAGTACTTC	CASSGGTTLRGQETQYF
TRBV12-3/TRBV12-4	-	-	TRBJ1-5	TGTGCCAGCAACTCCGGAAATCAGCCCCAGCATTTT	CASNSGNQPQHF
TRBV6-5	-	many	TRBJ2-4	TGTGCCAGCAGCAAGAGCGGGCCTTTAGGAAACATTCAGTACTTC	CASSKSGPLGNIQYF
TRBV5-1	TRBD1	-	TRBJ2-7	TGCGCCAGCAGTGGGACAGGTCCCTACGAGCAGTACTTC	CASSGTGPYEQYF
TRBV9	-	-	TRBJ1-2	TGTGCCAGCAGCGCAGGGACGGTATATGGCTACACCTTC	CASSAGTVYGYTF
TRBV7-9	-	-	TRBJ1-4	TGTGCCAGCAGCTTAGCGTTTCGTGAAAAACTGTTTTTT	CASSLAFREKLFF
TRBV29-1	-	once	TRBJ2-2	TGCAGCGTTGATGGGGTAGCAGACACCGGGGAGCTGTTTTTT	CSVDGVADTGELFF
TRBV27	-	-	TRBJ1-1	TGTGCCAGCAGTCCCGTTGGGGGGCGAGGGACTGAAGCTTTCTTT	CASSPVGGRGTEAFF
TRBV4-1	TRBD2	-	TRBJ2-1	TGCGCCAGCAGCCAAGAGACTAGCGGGTTCTACAATGAGCAGTTCTTC	CASSQETSGFYNEQFF
TRBV28	-	-	TRBJ1-2	TGTGCCAGCAGTTTGAGGGGGGGGACTTATGGCTACACCTTC	CASSLRGGTYGYTF
TRBV9	-	-	TRBJ2-1	TGTGCCAGCAGCTCCCGAGGGGCCGAGGGGCACAATGAGCAGTTCTTC	CASSSRGAEGHNEQFF
TRBV11-2	-	once	TRBJ2-3	TGTGCCAGCGGCCGAGGTACAGATACGCAGTATTTT	CASGRGTDTQYF
TRBV4-1	-	once	TRBJ1-6	TGCGCCAGCAGCCAAGATCAGGCAAGCTCCTATAATTCACCCCTCCACTTT	CASSQDQASSYNSPLHF
TRBV28	TRBD1	-	TRBJ1-5	TGTGCCAGCAGAGACGACAGGGAACAACAGCCCCAGCATTTT	CASRDDREQQPQHF
TRBV6-5	TRBD2	-	TRBJ2-3	TGTGCCAGCACCATAGGACTAGCGAGCACAGATACGCAGTATTTT	CASTIGLASTDTQYF
TRBV27	-	-	TRBJ2-6	TGTGCCAGCAGTTCAAGAGCTGGGGCCAACGTCCTGACTTTC	CASSSRAGANVLTF
TRBV10-1	TRBD2	-	TRBJ2-3	TGCGCCAGCAGTGAGATCCCCGGACTAGCGGGGAGCACAGATACGCAGTATTTT	CASSEIPGLAGSTDTQYF
TRBV18	-	once	TRBJ1-1	TGTGCCAGCTCACCGTCGAGGAGGGGGAACACTGAAGCTTTCTTT	CASSPSRRGNTEAFF
TRBV19	TRBD2	-	TRBJ2-1	TGTGCCAGTAGAACTAGCGGGTACAATGAGCAGTTCTTC	CASRTSGYNEQFF
TRBV28	-	once	TRBJ2-4	TGTGCCAGCAGTTTATGGGACTTGCCGGCGTACTTC	CASSLWDLPAYF
TRBV15	-	-	TRBJ1-6	TGTGCCACCAGCAGAGACGATAATTCACCCCTCCACTTT	CATSRDDNSPLHF
TRBV2	-	once	TRBJ2-5	TGTGCCAGCAGTGAACAGCAAGAGACCCAGTACTTC	CASSEQQETQYF
TRBV4-3	-	-	TRBJ1-1	TGCGCCAGCAGCCAAGGAGAGGGAAGGCCGAACACTGAAGCTTTCTTT	CASSQGEGRPNTEAFF